This T cell receptor (beta chain) comes out of a study of T-cell memory formation after mild COVID-19. Regarding the study as a whole: Contracting clones localized mainly to CM and EM when CD4+ and mainly to EMRA when CD8+.

A word on this clonotype: Antigen: not known.

One entry per CDR3 protein, called by TCRdb with MiXCR from the 5' RACE reads. The data hold under 250,000 distinct CDR3 sequences, with roughly a tenth observed a single time. This CDR3 has 12 amino acids. V was pared by 2 bases and J by 8 bases, with 7 bases between. Germline loops: CDR1 SEHNR, CDR2 FQNEAQ (reference sequence). Sequencing input: PBMCs or a T cell subset sorted from them (not recorded which). This chain links TRBV7-9 with TRBJ1-3, with D hard to call. This clonotype originated in a man between 18 and 29 years old who had mild COVID-19 (a few samples of this study predate the infection). Cell type and time point are not known. The CDR3 region is CASSLSSDTIYF. The CDR3 bases are TGTGCCAGCAGCTTATCTTCGGACACCATATATTTT.